The next 15 T cell receptor beta chains were all read from a single sample in a study of T cell repertoires in cytomegalovirus infection. MiXCR was run by TCRdb on the reads, yielding one entry per CDR3 protein. Here the sample spans around 900,000 distinct CDR3 sequences, around 32% being singletons. The antigens for these receptors are not known. Source: cultured CD8+ T cells from PBMCs, taken from culture after CMV antigen stimulation. The source is a human donor in good health (CMV status not recorded). Some clones in this sample may be carry-over from other donors' samples.

This clonotype was seen a handful of times. The rearrangement links TRBV7-2 to TRBJ1-1, with D hard to call. V dropped 5 bases and J dropped 0 bases, with 19 bases sitting between them. Germline CDR1 SGHTA, CDR2 FQGNSA. This CDR3 has 17 residues. The CDR3 sequence is CASSIGRRWAVNTEAFF. The CDR3 bases are TGTGCCAGCAGCATTGGTCGGCGGTGGGCGGTGAACACTGAAGCTTTCTTT.

This clonotype was seen only a few times. The rearrangement joins TRBV7-9 to TRBJ2-7; 7 bases match TRBD1. V dropped 5 bases and J dropped 3; count of bases not matched to a gene: 7. This CDR3 has 14 amino acids. In germline, CDR1 is SEHNR, CDR2 FQNEAQ (reference sequence). As DNA, the CDR3 is TGTGCCAGCAGCGCCCGACAGGGTATCTACGAGCAGTACTTC. Protein sequence: CASSARQGIYEQYF. The complete variable domain, with remaining parts taken from reference TRBV7-9 and TRBJ2-7, reads DTGVSQNPRHKITKRGQNVTFRCDPISEHNRLYWYRQTLGQGPEFLTYFQNEAQLEKSRLLSDRFSAERPKGSFSTLEIQRTEQGDSAMYLCASSARQGIYEQYFGPGTRLTVT.

The V and J genes are TRBV6-2 or TRBV6-3 and TRBJ2-1, with D possibly being TRBD2 (6 bases). Germline CDR1 and CDR2: MNHEY and SVGEGT. This CDR3 comprises 13 residues. V dropped 2 bases and J dropped 9 bases, with 11 bases sitting between them. CDR3 coding DNA: TGTGCCAGCAGTTACGGGACTTGGGGTGAGCAGTTCTTC. It codes for CASSYGTWGEQFF.

This clonotype has more than one count but fewer than ten. DNA for the CDR3: TGCAGCGTTCGGACAGGGGGTAGGGATGGCTACACCTTC. Amino acids: CSVRTGGRDGYTF. The chain combines TRBV29-1 with TRBJ1-2, with 10 bases identical to TRBD1. The CDR3 contains 13 residues. V lost 5 bases to trimming and J lost 6 bases; unmatched junction nucleotides: 6. Germline V lookup: CDR1 SQVTM, CDR2 ANQGSEA. Filled out from reference TRBV29-1 and TRBJ1-2, the complete variable domain reads SAVISQKPSRDICQRGTSLTIQCQVDSQVTMMFWYRQQPGQSLTLIATANQGSEATYESGFVIDKFPISRPNLTFSTLTVSNMSPEDSSIYLCSVRTGGRDGYTFGSGTRLTVV.

V usage is TRBV6-5 and J usage is TRBJ1-6; 11 bases are shared with TRBD1. The CDR3 is 18 amino acids. Trimming at V came to 0 bases and at J to 9 bases, leaving 10 bases not matched to a gene. Germline V CDR1 and CDR2: MNHEY, SVGAGI. The CDR3 protein is CASSYSLGTGGIGSPLHF. Written as DNA, the CDR3 is TGTGCCAGCAGTTACTCTCTTGGGACAGGGGGGATCGGTTCACCCCTCCACTTT.

This clonotype showed up just a few times. The CDR3 sequence: CASSEGGGGTEAFF. The DNA for the CDR3 is TGTGCCAGCAGTGAGGGGGGAGGAGGCACTGAAGCTTTCTTT. This chain links TRBV6-1 with TRBJ1-1; perhaps TRBD1 as D (5 bases). The V gene's germline CDR1 is MNHNS and CDR2 SASEGT. V gave up 3 bases and J gave up 4 bases, with 12 bases separating them. This CDR3 region has 14 residues.

Many counts were recorded for this clonotype. The chain has TRBV7-6 and TRBJ2-7; 11 bases fit TRBD1. The CDR3 consists of 15 residues. Trimming took 4 bases from V and 3 from J; bases not matched to a gene: 5. CDR1 and CDR2 (germline): SGHVS, FNYEAQ. The CDR3 spells CASSSRTGGVYEQYF. In DNA, the CDR3 is TGTGCCAGCAGCTCTCGGACAGGGGGCGTCTACGAGCAGTACTTC.

The gene calls are TRBV19 and TRBJ2-1; TRBD2 matches 8 bases. Unmatched junction bases numbered 8, after V lost 5 bases and J lost 5 bases. Germline CDR1 is LNHDA and CDR2 is SQIVND (reference sequence). This CDR3 region has 15 residues. CDR3 sequence reads: CASSLWTGGNNEQFF. The CDR3 DNA sequence: TGTGCCAGTAGTCTCTGGACGGGGGGGAACAATGAGCAGTTCTTC. Complete variable domain (other parts from reference TRBV19 and TRBJ2-1): DGGITQSPKYLFRKEGQNVTLSCEQNLNHDAMYWYRQDPGQGLRLIYYSQIVNDFQKGDIAEGYSVSREKKESFPLTVTSAQKNPTAFYLCASSLWTGGNNEQFFGPGTRLTVL.

The chain links TRBV6-5 to TRBJ2-1; TRBD2 agrees at 7 bases. Losses at the gene ends were 2 bases for V and 0 bases for J; bases not matched to a gene: 1. The CDR3 is 15 amino acids. Germline V gene sequence: CDR1 MNHEY, CDR2 SVGAGI. The CDR3 spells CASSYGLDSYNEQFF. DNA for the CDR3: TGTGCCAGCAGTTACGGACTAGACTCCTACAATGAGCAGTTCTTC.

This rearrangement joins TRBV4-3 to TRBJ1-1; D may be TRBD1 (6 bases). Per germline, CDR1 LGHNA and CDR2 YSLEER. V lost 1 base to trimming and J lost 1 base, with 19 bases between them. CDR3 size: 18 residues. CDR3 region: CASSQVPSAGTPNTEAFF. CDR3 nucleotides: TGCGCCAGCAGCCAAGTACCGTCAGCCGGGACACCGAACACTGAAGCTTTCTTT.

This clonotype was seen repeatedly, ten times or more. This chain joins TRBV7-6 and TRBJ1-5, with TRBD1 matching over 8 bases. The CDR3 is 15 residues long. CDR1 and CDR2 from the germline V gene are SGHVS and FNYEAQ. The V gene end was trimmed by 5 bases and the J gene end by 4 bases; junction bases not matched to a gene: 7. The CDR3 here is CASSPTGVGNQPQHF. As DNA, the CDR3 is TGTGCCAGCAGCCCGACAGGGGTAGGGAATCAGCCCCAGCATTTT.

The CDR3 is CASSQMEKSRFVYTF. The CDR3 DNA reads as TGTGCCAGCAGTCAAATGGAGAAAAGTCGGTTTGTCTACACCTTC. The chain links TRBV25-1 to TRBJ1-2, with D unclear. The CDR3 is 15 residues long. The ends were cut back, 5 bases at V and 10 bases at J, with 23 bases in the middle. CDR1 is MGHDK, CDR2 SYGVNS, per germline.

For this clonotype: A clone one base away is much larger, so this may be a read error. This chain links TRBV6-8 with TRBJ1-2, with D possibly TRBD1 on 5 matching bases. The CDR3 is 14 amino acids. Germline assignment: CDR1 MNHGY and CDR2 SAAAGT. CDR3 sequence reads: CVSSPLGDSYGYTF. The CDR3 nucleotides read TGTGTCAGCAGCCCCTTGGGGGACTCCTATGGCTACACCTTC.

There are a few counts of this clonotype. The J gene is TRBJ1-2, the V gene TRBV19, with D hard to call. The CDR3 has 12 residues. V gave up 11 bases and J gave up 0 bases, with 10 bases separating them. Germline V CDR1 and CDR2: LNHDA, SQIVND (reference sequence). In DNA form, the CDR3 reads TGTGCCGTTTACAGAACTAACTATGGCTACACCTTC. This encodes CAVYRTNYGYTF.

The V gene is TRBV27, the J gene TRBJ2-1, with TRBD2 as a possible D gene (5 bases). Germline V gene sequence: CDR1 MNHEY, CDR2 SMNVEV (reference sequence). This CDR3 has 14 amino acids. Trimming removed 10 bases from V and 1 base from J, with 14 bases in between. The CDR3 DNA reads TGTGCCAACAATACTGGAGGTTCCTACAATGAGCAGTTCTTC. It is translated as CANNTGGSYNEQFF.